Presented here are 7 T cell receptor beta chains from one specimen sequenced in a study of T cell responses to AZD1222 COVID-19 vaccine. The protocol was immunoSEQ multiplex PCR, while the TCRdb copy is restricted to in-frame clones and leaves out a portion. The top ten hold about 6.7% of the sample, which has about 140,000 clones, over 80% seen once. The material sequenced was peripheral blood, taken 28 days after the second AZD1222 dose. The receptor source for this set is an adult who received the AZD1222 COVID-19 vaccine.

DNA for the CDR3: TGTGCCAGCAGACCAGTGGGGCAGGGTGACTATGGCTACACCTTC. Encoded protein: CASRPVGQGDYGYTF. The J gene is TRBJ1-2, the V gene TRBV7-6; TRBD1 might be the D (5 bases). CDR1 SGHVS and CDR2 FNYEAQ come from the germline V gene. Trimming removed 6 bases at V and 3 bases at J, with 17 bases between. The CDR3 length is 15 residues.

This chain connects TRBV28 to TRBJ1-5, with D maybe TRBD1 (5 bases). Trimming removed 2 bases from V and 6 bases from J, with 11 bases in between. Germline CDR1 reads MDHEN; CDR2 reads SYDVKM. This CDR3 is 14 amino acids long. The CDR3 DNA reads TGTGCCAGCAGTTTACCCAGGGAGGGTCAGCCCCAGCATTTT. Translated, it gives CASSLPREGQPQHF.

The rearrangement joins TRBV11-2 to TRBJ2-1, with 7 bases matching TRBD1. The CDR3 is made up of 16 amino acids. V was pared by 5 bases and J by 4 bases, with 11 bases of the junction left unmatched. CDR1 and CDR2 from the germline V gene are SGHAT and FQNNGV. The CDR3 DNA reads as TGTGCCAGCAGCCACAACAGGGGATCATTTTACAATGAGCAGTTCTTC. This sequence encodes CASSHNRGSFYNEQFF.

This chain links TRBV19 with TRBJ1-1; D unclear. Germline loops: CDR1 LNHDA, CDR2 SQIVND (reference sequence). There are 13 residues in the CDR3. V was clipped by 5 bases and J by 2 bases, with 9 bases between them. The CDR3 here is CASSPSGNTEAFF. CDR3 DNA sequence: TGTGCCAGTAGTCCCTCAGGAAACACTGAAGCTTTCTTT.

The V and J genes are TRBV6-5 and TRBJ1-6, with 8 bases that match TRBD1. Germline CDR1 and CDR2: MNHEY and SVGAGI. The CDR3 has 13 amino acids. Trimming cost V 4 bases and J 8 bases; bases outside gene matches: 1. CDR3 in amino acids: CASSSTGDSPLHF. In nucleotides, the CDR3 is TGTGCCAGCAGTTCGACAGGGGATTCACCCCTCCACTTT.

For the CDR3, the DNA is TGTGCCAGCAGCTTAGGAGGGGGGGAGACCCAGTACTTC. This encodes CASSLGGGETQYF. This chain uses TRBV7-9 with TRBJ2-5, with D perhaps assigned TRBD1 or TRBD2 (6 bases each). The CDR3 has 13 residues. V was clipped by 1 base and J by 5 bases, with 8 bases between them. Germline-derived CDR1 and CDR2 are SEHNR and FQNEAQ (reference sequence).

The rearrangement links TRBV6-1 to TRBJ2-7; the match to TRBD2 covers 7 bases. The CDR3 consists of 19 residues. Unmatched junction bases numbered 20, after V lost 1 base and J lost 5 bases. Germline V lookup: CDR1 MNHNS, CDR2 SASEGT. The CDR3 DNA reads TGTGCCAGCAGTGAAGTTGGGGGGGAGGGCGCGTGGAGTCTTAACGAGCAGTACTTC. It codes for CASSEVGGEGAWSLNEQYF.